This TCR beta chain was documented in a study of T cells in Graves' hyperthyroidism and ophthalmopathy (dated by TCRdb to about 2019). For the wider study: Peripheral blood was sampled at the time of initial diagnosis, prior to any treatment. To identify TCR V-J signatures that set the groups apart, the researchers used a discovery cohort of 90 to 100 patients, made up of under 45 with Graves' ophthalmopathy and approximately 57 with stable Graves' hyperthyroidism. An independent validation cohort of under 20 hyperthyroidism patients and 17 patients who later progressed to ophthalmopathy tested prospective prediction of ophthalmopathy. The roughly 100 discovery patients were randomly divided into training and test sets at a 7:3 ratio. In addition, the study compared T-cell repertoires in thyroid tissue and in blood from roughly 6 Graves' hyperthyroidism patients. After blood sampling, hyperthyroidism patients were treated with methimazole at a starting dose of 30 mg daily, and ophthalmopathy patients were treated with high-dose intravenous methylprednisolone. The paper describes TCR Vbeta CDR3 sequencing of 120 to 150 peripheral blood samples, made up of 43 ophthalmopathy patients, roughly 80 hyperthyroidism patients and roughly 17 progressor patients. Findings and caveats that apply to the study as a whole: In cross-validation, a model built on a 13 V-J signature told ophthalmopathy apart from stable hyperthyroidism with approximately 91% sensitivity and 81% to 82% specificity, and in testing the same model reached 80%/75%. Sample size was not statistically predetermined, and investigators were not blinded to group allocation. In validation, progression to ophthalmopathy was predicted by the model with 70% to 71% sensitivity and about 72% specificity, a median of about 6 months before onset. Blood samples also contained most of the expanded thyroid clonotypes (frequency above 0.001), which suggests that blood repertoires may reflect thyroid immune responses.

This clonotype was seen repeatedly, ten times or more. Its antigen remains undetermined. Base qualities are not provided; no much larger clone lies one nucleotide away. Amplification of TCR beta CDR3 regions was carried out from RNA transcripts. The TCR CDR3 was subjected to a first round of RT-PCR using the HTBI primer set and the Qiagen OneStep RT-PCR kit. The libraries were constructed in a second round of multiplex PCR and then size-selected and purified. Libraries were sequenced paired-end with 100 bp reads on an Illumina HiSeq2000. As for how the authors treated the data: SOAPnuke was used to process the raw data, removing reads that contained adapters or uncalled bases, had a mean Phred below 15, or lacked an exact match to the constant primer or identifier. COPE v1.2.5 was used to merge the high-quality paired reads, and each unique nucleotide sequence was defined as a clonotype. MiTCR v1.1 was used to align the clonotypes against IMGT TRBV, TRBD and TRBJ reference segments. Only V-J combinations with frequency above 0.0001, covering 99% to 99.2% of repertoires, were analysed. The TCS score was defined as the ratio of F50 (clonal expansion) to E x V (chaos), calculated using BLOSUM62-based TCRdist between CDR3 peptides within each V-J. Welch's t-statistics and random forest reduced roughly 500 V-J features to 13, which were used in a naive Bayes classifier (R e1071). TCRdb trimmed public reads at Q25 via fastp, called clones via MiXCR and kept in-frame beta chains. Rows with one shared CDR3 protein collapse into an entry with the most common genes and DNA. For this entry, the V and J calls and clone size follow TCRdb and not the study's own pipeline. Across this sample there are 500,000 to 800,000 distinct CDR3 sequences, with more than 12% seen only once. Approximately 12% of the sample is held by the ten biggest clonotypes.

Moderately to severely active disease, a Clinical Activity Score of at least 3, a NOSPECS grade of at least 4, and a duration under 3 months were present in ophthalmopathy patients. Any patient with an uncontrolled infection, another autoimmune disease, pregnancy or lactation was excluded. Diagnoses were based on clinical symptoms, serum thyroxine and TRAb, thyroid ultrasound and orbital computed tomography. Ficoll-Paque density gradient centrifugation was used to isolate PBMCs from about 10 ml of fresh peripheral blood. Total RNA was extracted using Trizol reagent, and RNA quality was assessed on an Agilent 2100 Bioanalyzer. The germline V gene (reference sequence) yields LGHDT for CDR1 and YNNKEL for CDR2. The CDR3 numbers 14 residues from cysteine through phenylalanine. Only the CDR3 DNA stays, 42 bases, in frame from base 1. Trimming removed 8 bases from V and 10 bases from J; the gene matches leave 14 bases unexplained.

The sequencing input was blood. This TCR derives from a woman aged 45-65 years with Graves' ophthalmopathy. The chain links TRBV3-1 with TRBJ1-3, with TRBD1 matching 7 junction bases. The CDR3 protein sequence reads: CASSRGGSLVTIYF. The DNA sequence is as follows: TGTGCCAGCTCGAGAGGGGGCTCTCTAGTAACCATATATTTT.